This T cell receptor (beta chain) was sequenced for a study of blood T cell repertoires in COVID-19. V lost 3 bases, J lost 6 bases, and 8 bases lay in between. The CDR3 spans 12 residues. Germline V gene sequence: CDR1 SGHAT, CDR2 FQDESV (reference sequence). Enrolled through a virtual design, the participants were between roughly 18 and 89 years of age and came from 24 US areas. Participant-given clinical history determined each cohort assignment. All recovered Cohort 3 donors got two negative PCRs, got clearance, or saw symptom resolution. The repertoire was sequenced with immunoSEQ multiplex PCR; TCRdb's copy has only in-frame clones and lacks some. The sample contains nearly 400,000 clones, just under 90% of which appear only once.

The rearrangement links TRBV11-1 to TRBJ1-1, with D unresolved. Sequencing used PBMCs or T cells enriched from blood (not recorded which). The TCR sequence derives from a woman aged 25 to 39 who had recovered from COVID-19. CDR3 protein: CASSFLGPEAFF. The CDR3 DNA is TGTGCCAGCAGCTTTTTGGGCCCTGAAGCTTTCTTT.